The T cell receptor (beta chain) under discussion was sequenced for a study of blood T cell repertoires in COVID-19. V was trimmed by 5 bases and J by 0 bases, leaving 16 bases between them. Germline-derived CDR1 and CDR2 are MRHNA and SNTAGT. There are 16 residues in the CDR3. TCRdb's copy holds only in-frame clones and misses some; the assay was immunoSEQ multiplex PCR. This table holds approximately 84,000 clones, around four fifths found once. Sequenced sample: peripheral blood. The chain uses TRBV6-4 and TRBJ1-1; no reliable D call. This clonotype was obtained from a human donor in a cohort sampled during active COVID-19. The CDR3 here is CASSRLRVIMNTEAFF. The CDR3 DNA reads TGTGCCAGCAGTCGACTTCGTGTAATCATGAACACTGAAGCTTTCTTT.